This T cell receptor beta chain was sequenced in a study of CD8 T cells in Susac syndrome. V was shortened by 2 bases and J by 4 bases, with 11 bases between the two germline ends. Germline assignment: CDR1 SGHAT and CDR2 FQNNGV. The CDR3 length is 14 residues. Reverse transcription of 0.5 to 1 ug RNA was performed with random hexamers. A single record per CDR3 protein comes from TCRdb applying MiXCR to the immunoSEQ multiplex PCR reads. The sample lists approximately 180,000 distinct CDR3 sequences, roughly nine tenths seen once, with around 0.1% in the top ten. With respect to this clonotype: What it binds is unknown.

Whole-study findings and limits: Clonal expansion did not appear in Susac syndrome CD4+ T cell repertoires.

Sequencing was performed on CD4+ T cells from PBMCs. This rearrangement joins TRBV11-2 to TRBJ1-1; no reliable D call. The receptor was isolated from a human donor with Susac syndrome. The CDR3, as DNA: TGTGCCAGCAGCTTAATTAGGACGGGCACTGAAGCTTTCTTT. This gives the protein CASSLIRTGTEAFF.